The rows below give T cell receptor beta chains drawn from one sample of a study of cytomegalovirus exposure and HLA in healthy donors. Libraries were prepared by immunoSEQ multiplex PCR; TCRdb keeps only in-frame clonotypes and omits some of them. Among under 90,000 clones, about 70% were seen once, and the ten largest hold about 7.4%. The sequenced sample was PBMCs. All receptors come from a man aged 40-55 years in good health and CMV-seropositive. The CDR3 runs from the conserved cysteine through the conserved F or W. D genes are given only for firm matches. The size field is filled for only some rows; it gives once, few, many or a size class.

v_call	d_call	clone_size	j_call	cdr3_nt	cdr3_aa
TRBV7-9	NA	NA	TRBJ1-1	TGTGCCAGTATCCAGTTTATGAACACTGAAGCTTTCTTT	CASIQFMNTEAFF
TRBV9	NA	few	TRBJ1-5	TGTGCCAGCAGCGTAGATGGACAGTCAAATCAGCCCCAGCATTTT	CASSVDGQSNQPQHF
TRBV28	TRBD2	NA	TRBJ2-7	TGTGCCAGCAGGCTAGCGGGAGGATCCTACGAGCAGTACTTC	CASRLAGGSYEQYF
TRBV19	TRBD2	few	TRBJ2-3	TGTGCCAGTAGTATACAGGGCGGGAGCTCAGATACGCAGTATTTT	CASSIQGGSSDTQYF
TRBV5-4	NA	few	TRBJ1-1	TGTGCCAGCAGCTTGTCAGAGAACACTGAAGCTTTCTTT	CASSLSENTEAFF
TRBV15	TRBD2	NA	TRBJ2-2	TGTGCCACCAGCAGAGATCGAAGAGGGAGGGACACCGGGGAGCTGTTTTTT	CATSRDRRGRDTGELFF
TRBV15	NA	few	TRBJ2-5	TGTGCCACCAGCAGAGGCCGGGATACAGAGACCCAGTACTTC	CATSRGRDTETQYF
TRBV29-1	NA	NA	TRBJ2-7	TGCAGCGTTGACAATATCTCCGGTGGGGGGGCACAGTACTTC	CSVDNISGGGAQYF
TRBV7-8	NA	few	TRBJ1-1	TGTGCCAGCAGCACACGGGAGAGACCGGGGGCTTTCTTT	CASSTRERPGAFF
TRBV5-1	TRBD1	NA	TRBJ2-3	TGCGCCAGCAGCCGACAGGGCCCCTCAGATACGCAGTATTTT	CASSRQGPSDTQYF
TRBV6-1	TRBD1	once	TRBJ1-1	TGTGCCAGCAGTGAACGAACAGGGGGCGGAAACACTGAAGCTTTCTTT	CASSERTGGGNTEAFF
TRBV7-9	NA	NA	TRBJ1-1	TGTGCCAGCAGCCAGGGGCAGGGTGGCACTGAAGCTTTCTTT	CASSQGQGGTEAFF
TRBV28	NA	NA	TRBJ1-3	TGTGCCAGCAGTTTAGGGGCCACCTCTGGAAACACCATATATTTT	CASSLGATSGNTIYF
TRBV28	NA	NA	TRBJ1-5	TGTGCCAGCAGTATCGACAGGTATAATCAGCCCCAGCATTTT	CASSIDRYNQPQHF
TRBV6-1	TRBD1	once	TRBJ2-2	TGTGCCAGCAGTGTAGGGGGCTCCGGGGAGCTGTTTTTT	CASSVGGSGELFF
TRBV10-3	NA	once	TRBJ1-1	TGTGCCACTTCTTGGACGGGAGAGACTGAAGCTTTCTTT	CATSWTGETEAFF
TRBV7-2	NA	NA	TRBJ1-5	TGTGCCAGCAGCTCTTTAGGGGCCTCCCAGCCCCAGCATTTT	CASSSLGASQPQHF
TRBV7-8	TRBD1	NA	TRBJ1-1	TGTGCCAGCAGCTTAGCGTGGACAGGGGCGAACACTGAAGCTTTCTTT	CASSLAWTGANTEAFF
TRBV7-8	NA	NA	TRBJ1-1	TGTGCCAGCAGCTTACAAACAGGGTCGCGGAACACTGAAGCTTTCTTT	CASSLQTGSRNTEAFF
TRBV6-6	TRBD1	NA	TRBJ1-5	TGTGCCAGCAGTTACCAAGATGGGACAGGCAATCAGCCCCAGCATTTT	CASSYQDGTGNQPQHF
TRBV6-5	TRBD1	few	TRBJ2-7	TGTGCCAGCAGTTCCCGGACAGGGGGCAAATACGAGCAGTACTTC	CASSSRTGGKYEQYF
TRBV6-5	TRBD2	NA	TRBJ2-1	TGTGCCAGCAGTCAACTAGCGACCTCCTACAATGAGCAGTTCTTC	CASSQLATSYNEQFF
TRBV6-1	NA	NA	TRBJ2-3	TGTGCCAGCAGCTCAACTTACACAGATACGCAGTATTTT	CASSSTYTDTQYF
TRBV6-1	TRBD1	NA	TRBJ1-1	TGTGCCAGCAGTAAGGGACAGGGGGACACTGAAGCTTTCTTT	CASSKGQGDTEAFF
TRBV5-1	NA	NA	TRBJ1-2	TGCGCCAGCAGCCTGGACAGTAATAACTATGGCTACACCTTC	CASSLDSNNYGYTF
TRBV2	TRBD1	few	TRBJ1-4	TGTGCCAGCAGGAGGACAGGGGTTAATGAAAAACTGTTTTTT	CASRRTGVNEKLFF
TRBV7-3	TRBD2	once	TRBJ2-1	TGTGCCAGCAGCCGCACTAGCGGGAGCGGGGAGCAGTTCTTC	CASSRTSGSGEQFF
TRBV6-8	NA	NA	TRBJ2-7	TGTGCCAGCAGTCGGGGATACCAGTACGAGCAGTACTTC	CASSRGYQYEQYF
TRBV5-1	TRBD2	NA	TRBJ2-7	TGCGCCAGCAGTCTAATGACTAGCGGGAGGGCCCTCGAGCAGTACTTC	CASSLMTSGRALEQYF
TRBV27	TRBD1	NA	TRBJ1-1	TGTGCCAGCAGTTCCGCCGGGACAGTGAACACTGAAGCTTTCTTT	CASSSAGTVNTEAFF
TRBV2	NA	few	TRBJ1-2	TGTGCCAGCAGCGCCGGACAGTCTGGCTATGGCTACACCTTC	CASSAGQSGYGYTF
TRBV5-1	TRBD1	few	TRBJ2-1	TGCGCCAGCTATCCGGGACAGGAGAACAATGAGCAGTTCTTC	CASYPGQENNEQFF
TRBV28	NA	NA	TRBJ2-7	TGTGCCAGCAGTCGGGGGACAGTCCCCTACGAGCAGTACTTC	CASSRGTVPYEQYF
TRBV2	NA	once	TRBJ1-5	TGTGCCAGCAGTCCCCTATTGGGGGCGGAAGACAATCAGCCCCAGCATTTT	CASSPLLGAEDNQPQHF
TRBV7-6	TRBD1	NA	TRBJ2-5	TGTGCCAGCAGATCCCCGGGACAGGGTCAAGAGACCCAGTACTTC	CASRSPGQGQETQYF
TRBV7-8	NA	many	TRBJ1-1	TGTGCCAGCAGCACTGGAGTGAACACTGAAGCTTTCTTT	CASSTGVNTEAFF
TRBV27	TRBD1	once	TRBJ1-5	TGTGCCAGCAGTCCCAGACAGGGTTGGCAGCCCCAGCATTTT	CASSPRQGWQPQHF
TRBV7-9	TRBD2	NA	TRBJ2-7	TGTGCCAGCCGAGCGGGAGGGAAGGGCGAGCAGTACTTC	CASRAGGKGEQYF
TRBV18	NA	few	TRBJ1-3	TGTGCCAGCTCACCCGCTTCAGGGCAGACTGGAAACACCATATATTTT	CASSPASGQTGNTIYF
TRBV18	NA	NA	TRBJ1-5	TGTGCCAGCTCACCAACGGGAAATCAGCCCCAGCATTTT	CASSPTGNQPQHF
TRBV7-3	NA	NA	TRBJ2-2	TGTGCCAGCAGCGCGGGGGCCGGCACCGGGGAGCTGTTTTTT	CASSAGAGTGELFF
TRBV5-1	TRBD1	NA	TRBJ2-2	TGCGCCAGCAGCCCAGCCGTTGGGACAGGGACCGGGGAGCTGTTTTTT	CASSPAVGTGTGELFF
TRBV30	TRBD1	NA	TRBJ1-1	TGTGCCTGGAGCACGAGGACAGGGTGGCCCACTGAAGCTTTCTTT	CAWSTRTGWPTEAFF
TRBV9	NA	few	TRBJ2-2	TGTGCCAGCAGTCTGGGGGGAGGCACCGGGGAGCTGTTTTTT	CASSLGGGTGELFF
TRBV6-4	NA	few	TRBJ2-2	TGTGCCAGCACCCCCCGGGCAGGGGTAAACACCGGGGAGCTGTTTTTT	CASTPRAGVNTGELFF
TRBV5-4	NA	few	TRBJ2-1	TGTGCCAGCAGCTTGGATGCAGGGCGGTACAATGAGCAGTTCTTC	CASSLDAGRYNEQFF
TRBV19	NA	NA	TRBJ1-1	TGTGCCAGTAGTGCACAGGGTAGGAACACTGAAGCTTTCTTT	CASSAQGRNTEAFF
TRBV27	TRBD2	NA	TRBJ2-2	TGTGGAAGCGGGACGGGAACCGGGGAGCTGTTTTTT	CGSGTGTGELFF
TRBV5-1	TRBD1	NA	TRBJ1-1	TGCGCCAGCGGGGGACAGGAGGGCACTGAAGCTTTCTTT	CASGGQEGTEAFF